The present TCR beta chain was sequenced within a study of blood T cell repertoires in COVID-19. At the level of the study: COVID-19 samples collected from the United States, Italy and Spain covered acute and convalescent phases. PBMCs, B-cell-depleted T cells, or T cells provided the cDNA or gDNA that made up the material.

In the original processing: Amplification of reference gene primers was used by the study to estimate nucleated cell counts. Data came from immunoSEQ multiplex PCR; TCRdb stores just in-frame clones and leaves some out. That table gives V, J and clone size, and the DNA gave D and trimming. The data show approximately 150,000 clones, with around 85% seen just once and 8% to 13% held by the top ten. J was trimmed by 2 bases and V by 6 bases; bases with no gene match: 13. The germline gives CDR1 SGHAT, CDR2 FQNNGV. The CDR3 runs 16 residues. Sequenced: peripheral blood. The TCR comes from a man in his sixties with active or convalescent COVID-19. The chain joins TRBV11-2 to TRBJ2-7, with 7 bases lining up with TRBD1. CDR3 sequence: CASSRKQGDPPYEQYF. The DNA for the CDR3 is TGTGCCAGCAGTCGTAAGCAGGGGGACCCACCCTACGAGCAGTACTTC.